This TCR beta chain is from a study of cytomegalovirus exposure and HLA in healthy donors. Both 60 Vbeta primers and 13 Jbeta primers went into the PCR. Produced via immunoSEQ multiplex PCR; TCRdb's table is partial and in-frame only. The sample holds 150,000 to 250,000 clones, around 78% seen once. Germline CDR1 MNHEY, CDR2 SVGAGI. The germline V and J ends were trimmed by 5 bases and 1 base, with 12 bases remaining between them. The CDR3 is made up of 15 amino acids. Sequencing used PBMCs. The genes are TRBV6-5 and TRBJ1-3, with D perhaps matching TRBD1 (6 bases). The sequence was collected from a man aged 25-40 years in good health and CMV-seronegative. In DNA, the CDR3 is TGTGCCAGCAGTCTTGCAGGGGTTTCTGGAAACACCATATATTTT. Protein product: CASSLAGVSGNTIYF.